This note documents a single T cell receptor beta chain sequence. The sample comes from a study of shared clonotypes between healthy human individuals. With ten immunoSEQ deep assay plates, unsorted PBMC DNA underwent sequencing. Only in-frame clones appear in the TCRdb table, and some are missing; sequencing was by immunoSEQ multiplex PCR. This table has about 600,000 clones, around 78% appearing once. Germline assignment: CDR1 SGDLS and CDR2 YYNGEE. There are 15 residues in the CDR3. The germline V and J ends were trimmed by 3 bases and 1 base, with 11 bases remaining between them. Source material: PBMCs. The chain recombines TRBV9 with TRBJ1-5, with D perhaps matching TRBD1 (5 bases). This sequence was found in a woman in her thirties or forties in good health. Some clones in this sample may be carry-over from other donors' samples. The CDR3 DNA follows: TGTGCCAGCAGCGCCTCAGAGGGGAGCAATCAGCCCCAGCATTTT. This codes for CASSASEGSNQPQHF.